This is a list of T cell receptor beta chains from one sample in a study of Graves' ophthalmopathy and Graves' hyperthyroidism. TCRdb re-called the multiplex PCR reads with MiXCR, one entry per CDR3 protein. The sample carries almost 400,000 distinct CDR3 sequences, about 17% recorded once. The specimen sequenced was peripheral blood. The receptors were sampled from a woman under 30 with Graves' ophthalmopathy. The CDR3 runs from the conserved cysteine through the conserved F or W. D genes are given only for firm matches. The listing skips clone size in some rows; elsewhere it reads once, few, many or a size class.

v_gene: TRBV5-1
j_gene: TRBJ2-7
abundance: once
d_gene: NA
CDR3nt: TGCGCCAGCAGCCCCAGGACGGGAACCTACGGGCAGTACTTC
CDR3aa: CASSPRTGTYGQYF

v_gene: TRBV4-2
j_gene: TRBJ2-5
abundance: many
d_gene: NA
CDR3nt: TGTGCCAGCAGCCAACGCGCAATAACGGGAGCTTACCAAGAGACCCAGTACTTC
CDR3aa: CASSQRAITGAYQETQYF

v_gene: TRBV7-2
j_gene: TRBJ2-4
abundance: few
d_gene: TRBD1
CDR3nt: TGTGCCAGCAGCCCGGGACAGGGCCGGCACAAAAACATTCAGTACTTC
CDR3aa: CASSPGQGRHKNIQYF

v_gene: TRBV27
j_gene: TRBJ1-2
abundance: NA
d_gene: NA
CDR3nt: TGTGCCAGCAGAAACCAGGGGTGGGCTAACTATGGCTACACCTTC
CDR3aa: CASRNQGWANYGYTF

v_gene: TRBV30
j_gene: TRBJ1-5
abundance: many
d_gene: NA
CDR3nt: TGTGCCTGGAGTGTCCTCCAGGGAAATCAGCCCCAGCATTTT
CDR3aa: CAWSVLQGNQPQHF

v_gene: TRBV6-5
j_gene: TRBJ2-7
abundance: many
d_gene: NA
CDR3nt: TGTGCCAGCAGTTACTCCCGGAAGTACCTCTCCTACGAGCAGTACTTC
CDR3aa: CASSYSRKYLSYEQYF

v_gene: TRBV5-1
j_gene: TRBJ2-7
abundance: many
d_gene: TRBD2
CDR3nt: TGCGCCAGCAGCGACGGGACTAGCTTACACGAGCAGTACTTC
CDR3aa: CASSDGTSLHEQYF

v_gene: TRBV15
j_gene: TRBJ2-4
abundance: many
d_gene: NA
CDR3nt: TGTGCCACCAGCAGAGATCTCATGAAAAACATTCAGTACTTC
CDR3aa: CATSRDLMKNIQYF

v_gene: TRBV12-3/TRBV12-4
j_gene: TRBJ1-5
abundance: NA
d_gene: NA
CDR3nt: TGTGCCAGCTCCTTCGACAGGAGCAATCAGCCCCAGCATTTT
CDR3aa: CASSFDRSNQPQHF

v_gene: TRBV28
j_gene: TRBJ2-7
abundance: NA
d_gene: NA
CDR3nt: TGTGCCAGCAGCATATCGGACGGGTACGAGCAGTACTTC
CDR3aa: CASSISDGYEQYF

v_gene: TRBV11-2
j_gene: TRBJ2-4
abundance: many
d_gene: TRBD2
CDR3nt: TGTGCCAGCAGCTTCGGTGGACTAGCGGGGGGAGCCAAAAACATTCAGTACTTC
CDR3aa: CASSFGGLAGGAKNIQYF

v_gene: TRBV27
j_gene: TRBJ2-2
abundance: many
d_gene: NA
CDR3nt: TGTGCCAGCAGTAGGGGGATGAACACCGGGGAGCTGTTTTTT
CDR3aa: CASSRGMNTGELFF

v_gene: TRBV27
j_gene: TRBJ2-2
abundance: many
d_gene: NA
CDR3nt: TGTGCCAGCAGTTTAACTAGTAGGGGTATAGAGGAGCTGTTTTTT
CDR3aa: CASSLTSRGIEELFF

v_gene: TRBV24-1
j_gene: TRBJ1-3
abundance: many
d_gene: NA
CDR3nt: TGTGCCACCAGTGATCCCCTAGCGAGCCGGACTGGAAACACCATATATTTT
CDR3aa: CATSDPLASRTGNTIYF

v_gene: TRBV19
j_gene: TRBJ1-5
abundance: NA
d_gene: NA
CDR3nt: TGTGCCAGTAGTTGGGGACGGATCAATCAGCCCCAGCATTTT
CDR3aa: CASSWGRINQPQHF

v_gene: TRBV5-1
j_gene: TRBJ1-6
abundance: NA
d_gene: TRBD1
CDR3nt: TGCGCCAGCAGCACGGGGACAGGGGGCCCCTATAATTCACCCCTCCACTTT
CDR3aa: CASSTGTGGPYNSPLHF

v_gene: TRBV4-3
j_gene: TRBJ2-5
abundance: many
d_gene: TRBD1
CDR3nt: TGCGCCAGCAGCGCGGACAGGGGTCTCCAAGAGACCCAGTACTTC
CDR3aa: CASSADRGLQETQYF

v_gene: TRBV6-2/TRBV6-3
j_gene: TRBJ2-7
abundance: many
d_gene: NA
CDR3nt: TGTGCCAGCAGTTACGGGCCGTCGAGCTCCTACGAGCAGTACTTC
CDR3aa: CASSYGPSSSYEQYF

v_gene: TRBV7-3
j_gene: TRBJ2-5
abundance: many
d_gene: TRBD1
CDR3nt: TGTGCCAGCAGCTTAGGACAGGGGGCTTTTGAGACCCAGTACTTC
CDR3aa: CASSLGQGAFETQYF

v_gene: TRBV6-5
j_gene: TRBJ2-5
abundance: few
d_gene: TRBD1
CDR3nt: TGTGCCAGCAGTTACTCCCCTGGGACAGGGGCTGGGGAGACCCAGTACTTC
CDR3aa: CASSYSPGTGAGETQYF

v_gene: TRBV28
j_gene: TRBJ2-4
abundance: many
d_gene: NA
CDR3nt: TGTGCCAGCAGTCCTGGGGGACCGGGCCGGGACATTCAGTACTTC
CDR3aa: CASSPGGPGRDIQYF

v_gene: TRBV9
j_gene: TRBJ1-1
abundance: many
d_gene: NA
CDR3nt: TGTGCCAGCAGCGTAGTAGGAACGAACACTGAAGCTTTCTTT
CDR3aa: CASSVVGTNTEAFF

v_gene: TRBV6-2/TRBV6-3
j_gene: TRBJ2-3
abundance: once
d_gene: NA
CDR3nt: TGTGCCAGCAGCCCTGAGGCCTTCACAGATACGCAGTATTTT
CDR3aa: CASSPEAFTDTQYF

v_gene: TRBV14
j_gene: TRBJ1-2
abundance: NA
d_gene: NA
CDR3nt: TGTGCCAGCAGCCAAGATCTATTAATAGGTGGCTACACCTTC
CDR3aa: CASSQDLLIGGYTF

v_gene: TRBV28
j_gene: TRBJ1-6
abundance: many
d_gene: NA
CDR3nt: TGTGCCAGCACCCCCGGGGATTATAATTCACCCCTCCACTTT
CDR3aa: CASTPGDYNSPLHF

v_gene: TRBV20-1
j_gene: TRBJ2-7
abundance: NA
d_gene: NA
CDR3nt: TGCAGTGCCACTCCGGGGGCTAGCTACGAGCAGTACTTC
CDR3aa: CSATPGASYEQYF

v_gene: TRBV5-1
j_gene: TRBJ2-3
abundance: many
d_gene: NA
CDR3nt: TGCGCCAGCAGCTTGGGGGGGGCTACCACAGATACGCAGTATTTT
CDR3aa: CASSLGGATTDTQYF

v_gene: TRBV28
j_gene: TRBJ2-7
abundance: many
d_gene: NA
CDR3nt: TGTGCCAGCAGTTTATCGCTCTACGAGCAGTACTTC
CDR3aa: CASSLSLYEQYF

v_gene: TRBV20-1
j_gene: TRBJ2-7
abundance: NA
d_gene: TRBD2
CDR3nt: TGCAGTGCTAGAGAGATTTCGAGAAGCGGGAGTAGCGACGAGCAGTACTTC
CDR3aa: CSAREISRSGSSDEQYF

v_gene: TRBV27
j_gene: TRBJ1-5
abundance: many
d_gene: TRBD1
CDR3nt: TGTGCCAGCAGTGACAGGGGGGACTATCAGCCCCAGCATTTT
CDR3aa: CASSDRGDYQPQHF

v_gene: TRBV6-5
j_gene: TRBJ1-1
abundance: many
d_gene: NA
CDR3nt: TGTGCCAGCAGTTACTCCCGGGGGAACACTGAAGCTTTCTTT
CDR3aa: CASSYSRGNTEAFF

v_gene: TRBV25-1
j_gene: TRBJ2-5
abundance: many
d_gene: NA
CDR3nt: TGTGCCAGCAGTGCGCCGGGAAGAAAGACCCAGTACTTC
CDR3aa: CASSAPGRKTQYF

v_gene: TRBV10-3
j_gene: TRBJ1-1
abundance: many
d_gene: TRBD1
CDR3nt: TGTGCCATCAGTGAAACGGACAGGGGATGGAACACTGAAGCTTTCTTT
CDR3aa: CAISETDRGWNTEAFF

v_gene: TRBV5-1
j_gene: TRBJ2-1
abundance: many
d_gene: NA
CDR3nt: TGCGCCAGCAGCTTGGTGGAGGGCCATGAGCAGTTCTTC
CDR3aa: CASSLVEGHEQFF

v_gene: TRBV19
j_gene: TRBJ2-2
abundance: NA
d_gene: TRBD2
CDR3nt: TGTGCCAGTAGTCGGGCGGGAGTTGTCCTATCGGGGGAGCTGTTTTTT
CDR3aa: CASSRAGVVLSGELFF

v_gene: TRBV6-2/TRBV6-3
j_gene: TRBJ2-5
abundance: many
d_gene: TRBD1
CDR3nt: TGTGCCAGCAGTTTCGGACAGGGCCAAGAGACCCAGTACTTC
CDR3aa: CASSFGQGQETQYF

v_gene: TRBV15
j_gene: TRBJ2-7
abundance: many
d_gene: NA
CDR3nt: TGTGCCACCAGTATCCACCTTGGAGAGCAGTACTTC
CDR3aa: CATSIHLGEQYF

v_gene: TRBV2
j_gene: TRBJ1-5
abundance: many
d_gene: NA
CDR3nt: TGTGCCAGCGGGGGCAGGGCCGGTAATCAGCCCCAGCATTTT
CDR3aa: CASGGRAGNQPQHF

v_gene: TRBV29-1
j_gene: TRBJ1-2
abundance: many
d_gene: TRBD1
CDR3nt: TGCAGCGTTCAGGGGGCATTGGAAGGCTACACCTTC
CDR3aa: CSVQGALEGYTF

v_gene: TRBV6-1
j_gene: TRBJ2-7
abundance: many
d_gene: NA
CDR3nt: TGTGCCAGCAGGATTTCAGGGGAAACAGAGCAGTACTTC
CDR3aa: CASRISGETEQYF

v_gene: TRBV5-1
j_gene: TRBJ1-2
abundance: many
d_gene: NA
CDR3nt: TGCGCCAGCAGCTTGAGGCCGGAGTCCTATGGCTACACCTTC
CDR3aa: CASSLRPESYGYTF

v_gene: TRBV6-1
j_gene: TRBJ2-2
abundance: many
d_gene: NA
CDR3nt: TGTGCCAGCAGTGATGGCGGATACACCGGGGAGCTGTTTTTT
CDR3aa: CASSDGGYTGELFF

v_gene: TRBV20-1
j_gene: TRBJ2-7
abundance: NA
d_gene: NA
CDR3nt: TGCAGTGCTAGAGACGTCGGAGGCGGATCCCTCTACGAGCAGTACTTC
CDR3aa: CSARDVGGGSLYEQYF

v_gene: TRBV18
j_gene: TRBJ1-5
abundance: many
d_gene: TRBD1
CDR3nt: TGTGCCAGCTCCCCTCAGGGGGAATATAGCAATCAGCCCCAGCATTTT
CDR3aa: CASSPQGEYSNQPQHF

v_gene: TRBV7-2
j_gene: TRBJ2-2
abundance: many
d_gene: NA
CDR3nt: TGTGCCAGCAGCTTAGCCAGGGGCAGCACCGGGGAGCTGTTTTTT
CDR3aa: CASSLARGSTGELFF

v_gene: TRBV28
j_gene: TRBJ2-5
abundance: many
d_gene: TRBD1
CDR3nt: TGTGCCAGCAACCGGGACAGGGAGGACCAAGAGACCCAGTACTTC
CDR3aa: CASNRDREDQETQYF

v_gene: TRBV10-3
j_gene: TRBJ2-5
abundance: many
d_gene: TRBD1
CDR3nt: TGTGCCATCGGCGCGCCCGGGACAGCCGCCGGAGAGACCCAGTACTTC
CDR3aa: CAIGAPGTAAGETQYF

v_gene: TRBV6-1
j_gene: TRBJ2-5
abundance: NA
d_gene: NA
CDR3nt: TGTGCCAGCACGAGTAAGACTAGTAATCAAGAGACCCAGTACTTC
CDR3aa: CASTSKTSNQETQYF

v_gene: TRBV4-1
j_gene: TRBJ2-2
abundance: many
d_gene: TRBD1
CDR3nt: TGCGCCAGCAGCCCCTCCGGGACAGGGGAGGTTGGCGAGGAGCTGTTTTTT
CDR3aa: CASSPSGTGEVGEELFF

v_gene: TRBV6-4
j_gene: TRBJ1-1
abundance: many
d_gene: NA
CDR3nt: TGTGCCTACACGCTAGTGGGGACTGAAGCTTTCTTT
CDR3aa: CAYTLVGTEAFF

v_gene: TRBV28
j_gene: TRBJ2-7
abundance: many
d_gene: NA
CDR3nt: TGTGCCAGCAGTTTGGGTCCGCGGACAGCCTCTCCCAATAGATACGAGCAGTACTTC
CDR3aa: CASSLGPRTASPNRYEQYF

v_gene: TRBV6-5
j_gene: TRBJ1-2
abundance: many
d_gene: TRBD1
CDR3nt: TGTGCCAGCAGTTTCTACCCGACAGGGGGCGAAGGCTACACCTTC
CDR3aa: CASSFYPTGGEGYTF

v_gene: TRBV9
j_gene: TRBJ1-6
abundance: many
d_gene: NA
CDR3nt: TGTGCCAGCAGCGGCCGGGACACGAGCTCCTATAATTCACCCCTCCACTTT
CDR3aa: CASSGRDTSSYNSPLHF

v_gene: TRBV28
j_gene: TRBJ2-5
abundance: many
d_gene: NA
CDR3nt: TGTGCCAGCAGTCGGGGTGGGGTACAAGAGACCCAGTACTTC
CDR3aa: CASSRGGVQETQYF

v_gene: TRBV18
j_gene: TRBJ1-3
abundance: many
d_gene: TRBD1
CDR3nt: TGTGCCAGCTCTCCGCCTGGGACAGTCGGAAACACCATATATTTT
CDR3aa: CASSPPGTVGNTIYF